Listed here are 19 T cell receptor beta chains from one sample, sequenced in a study of vaccination effects on CD4 cells after COVID-19. Their antigens are not known. The repertoire was sequenced with immunoSEQ multiplex PCR; TCRdb's copy has only in-frame clones and lacks some. The data contain around 45,000 clones, roughly 72% of them seen just once; the ten biggest clones take up about a tenth. ViraFEST expansion of antigen-specific CD4+ T cells with viral peptide pools preceded sequencing. With 10 days of culture completed, CD4+ T cells were isolated. Neither prior SARS-CoV-2 infection nor positive nucleocapsid antibodies were present in the vaccine recipients. This specimen consisted of CD4+ T cells from PBMCs cultured with SARS-CoV-2 spike peptides, obtained before COVID-19 vaccination. These receptors were taken from a human donor who received a COVID-19 vaccine.

This chain joins TRBV9 and TRBJ2-1, with TRBD1 matching 7 bases. Germline CDR1 is SGDLS and CDR2 is YYNGEE. This CDR3 is built from 15 residues. Trimming took 2 bases from V and 5 from J; bases not matched to a gene: 7. DNA of the CDR3: TGTGCCAGCAGCGTTCGGACAGGTGGGGACAATGAGCAGTTCTTC. Translation gives CASSVRTGGDNEQFF.

This chain connects TRBV3-1 (or the pseudogene TRBV3-2) to TRBJ1-5; 7 bases align to TRBD1. V lost 5 bases and J lost 1; bases outside the gene matches: 2. The germline CDR1 and CDR2 sequences are LGHDT and YNNKEL (reference sequence). The CDR3 contains 14 residues. The CDR3 region has the DNA TGTGCCAGCAGCTTACAGGGGAGCAATCAGCCCCAGCATTTT. It translates to CASSLQGSNQPQHF.

The rearrangement links TRBV5-3 to TRBJ2-7; tentative D call: TRBD1 (5 bases). TRBV5-3 qualifies as an ORF whose function is uncertain. V was trimmed by 2 bases and J by 5 bases, leaving 23 bases between them. The CDR3 length is 17 residues. The chain's CDR3 is CARSLRFQARAGNEQYV. DNA of the CDR3: TGTGCCAGAAGCTTAAGGTTTCAGGCCAGGGCTGGGAACGAGCAGTACGTC.

The J gene is TRBJ2-5, the V gene TRBV5-4; D unresolved. CDR3 length equals 13 residues. CDR1 SGHNT and CDR2 YYREEE come from the germline V gene (reference sequence). Trimming shortened V by 0 bases and J by 1 base, and 4 bases separated the two germline ends. This CDR3 reads CASSLDAQETQYF. CDR3 nucleotide sequence: TGTGCCAGCAGCTTGGATGCCCAAGAGACCCAGTACTTC. The variable domain in full, completed from reference TRBV5-4 and TRBJ2-5, reads ETGVTQSPTHLIKTRGQQVTLRCSSQSGHNTVSWYQQALGQGPQFIFQYYREEENGRGNFPPRFSGLQFPNYSSELNVNALELDDSALYLCASSLDAQETQYFGPGTRLLVL.

This rearrangement joins TRBV5-1 to TRBJ1-2; 8 bases align to TRBD1. The V gene end was trimmed by 0 bases and the J gene end by 4 bases; junction bases not matched to a gene: 14. The CDR3 spans 18 residues. Germline CDR1 is SGHRS and CDR2 is YFSETQ. CDR3 region: CASSLDGTGGSGGYGYTF. CDR3 nucleotide sequence: TGCGCCAGCAGCTTGGACGGGACAGGCGGATCTGGAGGCTATGGCTACACCTTC.

The V call is TRBV7-9, the J call TRBJ2-2; weak D call: TRBD2 (5 bases). The CDR3 is made up of 16 amino acids. Germline V gene lookup returns CDR1 SEHNR and CDR2 FQNEAQ (reference sequence). Deletions cut 2 bases from V and 1 base from J, with 11 bases between. This chain's CDR3 is CASSLLLLENTGELFF. CDR3 DNA: TGTGCCAGCAGCTTATTGTTACTAGAGAACACCGGGGAGCTGTTTTTT.

With regard to this clone: This sample includes further DNA sequences coding for the same CDR3. The chain links TRBV5-1 to TRBJ2-3; D gene unclear. Trimming took off 0 bases at V and 1 base at J, with 6 bases between the two ends. Germline CDR1 SGHRS, CDR2 YFSETQ. The CDR3 has 14 residues. The DNA of the CDR3 is TGCGCCAGCAGCTTGGGGGGTGGCACAGATACGCAGTATTTT. Translation: CASSLGGGTDTQYF.

This clone was counted a few times. This chain links TRBV3-1 (or the pseudogene TRBV3-2) with TRBJ2-4; D perhaps matches TRBD2 (6 bases). Per germline, CDR1 LGHDT and CDR2 YNNKEL (reference sequence). V was shortened by 0 bases and J by 2 bases, with 17 bases between the two germline ends. The CDR3 is 18 amino acids. CDR3 protein: CASSQDLRLEIPKNIQYF. The CDR3, as DNA: TGTGCCAGCAGCCAAGATCTGAGACTAGAGATTCCCAAAAACATTCAGTACTTC.

This clone was detected once. This rearrangement joins TRBV6-1 to TRBJ1-5; D is possibly TRBD1 (5 bases). With 3 bases removed from V and 4 bases from J, the gap between germline ends came to 10 bases. The CDR3 sequence is 14 residues long. Germline V gives CDR1 MNHNS, CDR2 SASEGT. The CDR3 region has the DNA TGTGCCAGCAGTGAGGGACCGGGAAATCAGCCCCAGCATTTT. Translating gives CASSEGPGNQPQHF.

The chain joins TRBV5-8 to TRBJ1-2, with TRBD1 as a possible D gene (5 bases). This CDR3 is 14 amino acids long. Germline-derived CDR1 and CDR2 are SGHTS and YDEGEE. V lost 4 bases and J lost 1, with 11 bases in between. DNA of the CDR3: TGTGCCAGCAGCCTCCTCGGGGGTAACTATGGCTACACCTTC. It encodes CASSLLGGNYGYTF.

J is TRBJ2-5 and V is TRBV2, with D possibly TRBD1 on 6 matching bases. This CDR3 has 12 residues. Germline-derived CDR1 and CDR2 are SNHLY and FYNNEI. V shed 9 bases and J shed 7 bases, with 15 bases lying between them. CDR3 amino acids: CASTEGVWTQYF. The CDR3 coding sequence is TGTGCCAGTACCGAGGGGGTGTGGACCCAGTACTTC. The full variable domain, completed using reference TRBV2 and TRBJ2-5, is EPEVTQTPSHQVTQMGQEVILRCVPISNHLYFYWYRQILGQKVEFLVSFYNNEISEKSEIFDDQFSVERPDGSNFTLKIRSTKLEDSAMYFCASTEGVWTQYFGPGTRLLVL.

The J gene is TRBJ2-5, the V gene TRBV6-5, with D perhaps TRBD1 (6 bases). Germline V gives CDR1 MNHEY, CDR2 SVGAGI. CDR3 size: 14 residues. V was clipped by 6 bases and J by 3 bases, with 14 bases between them. DNA of the CDR3: TGTGCCAGCAGCCCCTCGGACAGAGAAGAGACCCAGTACTTC. Protein sequence: CASSPSDREETQYF.

This sequence joins TRBV6-2 or TRBV6-3 and TRBJ1-2; D is unresolved. Germline CDR1 MNHEY, CDR2 SVGEGT. The ends were cut back, 5 bases at V and 7 bases at J, with 17 bases in the middle. The CDR3 covers 14 residues. The CDR3 coding sequence is TGTGCCAGCAGTCCCCTCATGACGGTGGGTGGCTACACCTTC. Protein product: CASSPLMTVGGYTF.

V usage is TRBV19 and J usage is TRBJ1-1; D uncertain. Germline CDR1 LNHDA, CDR2 SQIVND (reference sequence). The length of the CDR3 is 14 residues. V was cut by 7 bases and J by 1 base, with 13 bases left in between. For the CDR3, the DNA is TGTGCCAGTAACGAGGGAGGAGGGAACACTGAAGCTTTCTTT. As protein: CASNEGGGNTEAFF.

The chain combines TRBV7-2 with TRBJ2-2, with D unresolved. The CDR3 has 15 amino acids. Germline CDR1 is SGHTA and CDR2 is FQGNSA. Trimming stripped 0 bases from V and 0 bases from J, with 5 bases between. The CDR3 loop reads CASSLAGTNTGELFF. The CDR3 nucleotides read TGTGCCAGCAGCTTAGCGGGGACGAACACCGGGGAGCTGTTTTTT.

The chain has TRBV27 and TRBJ1-6; maybe TRBD1 (6 bases). With 1 base removed from V and 5 bases from J, the gap between germline ends came to 9 bases. The CDR3 sequence is 15 residues long. CDR1 is MNHEY and CDR2 is SMNVEV in the germline V gene (reference sequence). CDR3 sequence: CASSLFRGDNSPLHF. CDR3 DNA sequence: TGTGCCAGCAGTTTATTCAGGGGAGATAATTCACCCCTCCACTTT.

The chain links TRBV5-1 to TRBJ2-3; D is unresolved. V dropped 0 bases and J dropped 5 bases, with 7 bases sitting between them. In germline, CDR1 is SGHRS, CDR2 YFSETQ. CDR3 length equals 13 residues. The CDR3 sequence: CASSLGVRDTQYF. In nucleotides, the CDR3 is TGCGCCAGCAGCTTGGGCGTTCGAGATACGCAGTATTTT.

This clone was found a few times. The rearrangement uses TRBV14 and TRBJ1-4, with D possibly matching TRBD1 (6 bases). Trimming shortened V by 4 bases and J by 7 bases, and 13 bases separated the two germline ends. The length of the CDR3 is 14 residues. Germline CDR1 is SGHDN and CDR2 is FVKESK. CDR3 sequence: CASSPGKGGEKLFF. In DNA, the CDR3 is TGTGCCAGCAGCCCCGGCAAGGGGGGTGAAAAACTGTTTTTT.

V usage is TRBV6-6 and J usage is TRBJ1-3, with D tentatively TRBD1 (5 bases). This CDR3 comprises 14 residues. V was cut by 2 bases and J by 4 bases, with 9 bases left in between. Germline-derived CDR1 and CDR2 are MNHNY and SVGAGI (reference sequence). The CDR3 spells CASSYGTAGNTIYF. The CDR3 DNA follows: TGTGCCAGCAGTTACGGGACTGCCGGAAACACCATATATTTT.